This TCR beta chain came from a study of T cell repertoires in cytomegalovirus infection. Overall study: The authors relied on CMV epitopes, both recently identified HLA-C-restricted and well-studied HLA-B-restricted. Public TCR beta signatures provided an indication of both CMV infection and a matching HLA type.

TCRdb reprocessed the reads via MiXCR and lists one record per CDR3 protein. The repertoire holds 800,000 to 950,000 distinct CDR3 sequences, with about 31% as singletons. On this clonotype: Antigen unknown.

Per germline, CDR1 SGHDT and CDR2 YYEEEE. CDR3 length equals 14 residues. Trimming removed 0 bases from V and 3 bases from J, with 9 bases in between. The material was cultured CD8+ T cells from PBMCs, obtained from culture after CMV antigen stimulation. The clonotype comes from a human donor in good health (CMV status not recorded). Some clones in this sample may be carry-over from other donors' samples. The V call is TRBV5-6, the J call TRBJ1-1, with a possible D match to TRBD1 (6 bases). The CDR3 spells CASSLEGVYTEAFF. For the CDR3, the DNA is TGTGCCAGCAGCTTGGAGGGGGTCTACACTGAAGCTTTCTTT.